This T cell receptor beta chain was sequenced in a study of blood T cell repertoires in COVID-19. Across the whole study: Whether acute or convalescent, the COVID-19 samples came from the United States, Italy and Spain. T cells, B-cell-depleted T cells, or PBMCs supplied cDNA or gDNA.

As handled by the study authors: Reference gene primer amplification in the assay estimated nucleated cell counts. TCRdb keeps only in-frame clones here, not all; method: immunoSEQ multiplex PCR. V and J calls and clone size come straight from that table; D and trimming were deduced from the DNA. This sample has around 140,000 clones, with roughly nine tenths found just once. The germline gives CDR1 GTSNPN, CDR2 SVGIG (reference sequence). This CDR3 has 13 amino acids. Trimming pared 3 bases from V and 4 bases from J, leaving 12 bases between. Source material: peripheral blood. This TCR was recovered from a woman in her seventies with COVID-19, enrolled during active disease. The chain uses TRBV30 and TRBJ1-2, with no clear D. Written as DNA, the CDR3 is TGTGCCTGGAGCCCCCGTCTGAGCTATGGCTACACCTTC. It encodes CAWSPRLSYGYTF.